These 18 T cell receptor beta chains share one sample of origin, sequenced in a study of blood T cell repertoires in COVID-19 (dated by TCRdb to 2019 to 2021). The library came from the immunoSEQ multiplex PCR assay. As stored in TCRdb, this immuneACCESS dataset retains in-frame rearrangements with V and J assigned. A fraction of the clones does not appear; measured against another copy, unresolved V genes explain less than half of the discrepancy, and the remainder lacks a known reason. This sample is represented by some 150,000 clones; 85% to 90% of them were singletons. Of the sample, about 1.5% falls within the top ten clones. What was sequenced was peripheral blood. The receptors were gathered from an older woman with acute or convalescent COVID-19.

The rearrangement links TRBV15 to TRBJ2-7; the match to TRBD1 covers 9 bases. CDR1 and CDR2 (germline): LNHNV, YYDKDF (reference sequence). The V gene end was trimmed by 1 base and the J gene end by 5 bases; junction bases not matched to a gene: 3. The CDR3 runs 14 residues. Here the CDR3 reads CATSRAGTGNEQYF. The CDR3 nucleotides are TGTGCCACCAGCAGAGCCGGGACAGGGAACGAGCAGTACTTC.

Only one count was recorded for this clone. The chain combines TRBV5-1 with TRBJ1-4; 9 bases align to TRBD1. The trim removed 3 bases at V and 8 bases at J, leaving 5 bases unmatched. CDR3 size: 14 residues. The germline gives CDR1 SGHRS, CDR2 YFSETQ. CDR3 bases: TGCGCCAGCAGCTCCCGGACAGGGGAGGAAAAACTGTTTTTT. This encodes CASSSRTGEEKLFF.

A few counts support this clone. The chain recombines TRBV19 with TRBJ2-1; maybe TRBD2 (6 bases). Germline V gene sequence: CDR1 LNHDA, CDR2 SQIVND (reference sequence). The ends were cut back, 3 bases at V and 6 bases at J, with 12 bases in the middle. The CDR3 totals 14 residues. CDR3 protein: CASSISGLSNEQFF. The CDR3 bases are TGTGCCAGTAGTATTTCTGGACTAAGCAATGAGCAGTTCTTC.

The V and J genes are TRBV6-2 or TRBV6-3 and TRBJ1-5; 9 bases are shared with TRBD1. CDR1 and CDR2 from the germline V gene are MNHEY and SVGEGT. Germline trimming cut 2 bases from V and 7 bases from J; bases unmatched to any gene: 6. The CDR3 has 15 amino acids. CDR3: CASSYLQGARQPQHF. CDR3 bases: TGTGCCAGCAGTTACCTACAGGGGGCGCGGCAGCCCCAGCATTTT.

The chain carries TRBV12-3 or TRBV12-4 and TRBJ1-5, with 7 bases that match TRBD1. With 10 bases clipped from V and 0 bases from J, the junction kept 3 bases outside the gene matches. The CDR3 runs to 13 residues. The CDR3 DNA follows: TGTGCCATCGGGACAGTTAGCAATCAGCCCCAGCATTTT. It codes for CAIGTVSNQPQHF.

The rearrangement uses TRBV7-2 and TRBJ1-3; TRBD1 might be the D (5 bases). The length of the CDR3 is 14 residues. Trimming removed 1 base at V and 4 bases at J, with 8 bases between. Germline CDR1 is SGHTA and CDR2 is FQGNSA. The CDR3 reads CASSLVGGGNTIYF. The CDR3 DNA reads TGTGCCAGCAGCTTAGTGGGGGGGGGAAACACCATATATTTT.

The rearrangement joins TRBV9 to TRBJ2-2, with 7 bases aligning to TRBD2. This CDR3 spans 17 amino acids. CDR1 and CDR2 (germline): SGDLS, YYNGEE. J lost 0 bases, V lost 4 bases, and 9 bases had no gene match. CDR3 residues: CASSSPRGGTNTGELFF. CDR3 coding DNA: TGTGCCAGCAGCTCCCCGCGGGGAGGGACGAACACCGGGGAGCTGTTTTTT.

This chain connects TRBV5-6 to TRBJ1-3; possibly TRBD1 for D (5 bases). This CDR3 is 16 amino acids long. Looked up from germline, CDR1 is SGHDT and CDR2 is YYEEEE. V was shortened by 1 base and J by 4 bases, with 15 bases between the two germline ends. The CDR3 DNA is TGTGCCAGCAGCTTGCTTTCATGGGGCGTCGGAAACACCATATATTTT. Its protein product is CASSLLSWGVGNTIYF.

This chain links TRBV4-2 with TRBJ2-2; 8 nucleotides agree with TRBD1. Trimming removed 0 bases from V and 3 bases from J; junction bases left unmatched: 3. CDR1 is LGHNA and CDR2 is YNFKEQ in the germline V gene. The CDR3 has 16 residues. CDR3: CASSQEGTGYTGELFF. CDR3 nucleotides: TGTGCCAGCAGCCAAGAGGGGACAGGATACACCGGGGAGCTGTTTTTT.

CDR3 nucleotide sequence: TGTGCCAGTAGTATCCAATCGCGGGGGCCCCGGCAGCCCCAGCATTTT. It yields the protein CASSIQSRGPRQPQHF. The gene calls are TRBV19 and TRBJ1-5; perhaps TRBD1 as D (6 bases). The germline V gene has CDR1 LNHDA and CDR2 SQIVND (reference sequence). Trimming took 3 bases from V and 7 from J, leaving 19 bases between them. This CDR3 comprises 16 residues.

This clone was counted once. V usage is TRBV11-2 and J usage is TRBJ1-1, with 7 bases fitting TRBD1. V lost 6 bases to trimming and J lost 0 bases; unmatched junction nucleotides: 7. The CDR3 extends over 15 amino acids. Germline V gene sequence: CDR1 SGHAT, CDR2 FQNNGV. The CDR3 sequence is CASRPARGLNTEAFF. The CDR3 DNA reads TGTGCCAGCAGACCAGCTAGGGGGCTGAACACTGAAGCTTTCTTT.

J is TRBJ1-6 and V is TRBV5-1, with D perhaps matching TRBD1 (5 bases). V gave up 7 bases and J gave up 8 bases, with 22 bases separating them. The germline V gene encodes CDR1 SGHRS and CDR2 YFSETQ. The CDR3 is 16 amino acids. The CDR3 nucleotides are TGCGCCAGCCGAAGTACCCCAGGGATTGGAGATTCACCCCTCCACTTT. This translates into CASRSTPGIGDSPLHF.

Only one count was recorded for this clone. The chain couples TRBV5-6 to TRBJ1-2; TRBD1 is a possible D gene (5 bases). The germline V gene has CDR1 SGHDT and CDR2 YYEEEE. The CDR3 is made up of 15 amino acids. V lost 1 base to trimming and J lost 4 bases, with 14 bases between them. The CDR3 nucleotides are TGTGCCAGCAGCTTGTTAGGGGCGCAGACCTATGGCTACACCTTC. Translating it yields CASSLLGAQTYGYTF.

This clone was detected once. The chain carries TRBV28 and TRBJ1-4; a weak D match, TRBD1 (6 bases). This CDR3 has 15 amino acids. V lost 3 bases to trimming and J lost 3 bases, with 11 bases between them. Looked up from germline, CDR1 is MDHEN and CDR2 is SYDVKM. Here the CDR3 reads CASSLWGPPNEKLFF. The CDR3 nucleotides read TGTGCCAGCAGTTTGTGGGGGCCACCTAATGAAAAACTGTTTTTT.

The chain combines TRBV29-1 with TRBJ1-5; D is unresolved. Trimming took off 7 bases at V and 0 bases at J, with 16 bases between the two ends. CDR3 length: 15 amino acids. Germline V gene data show CDR1 as SQVTM and CDR2 as ANQGSEA. The CDR3 protein is CSAGPGENSNQPQHF. The DNA of the CDR3 is TGCAGCGCCGGGCCGGGAGAAAATAGCAATCAGCCCCAGCATTTT. The variable domain in full, with the rest retrieved from reference TRBV29-1 and TRBJ1-5, is SAVISQKPSRDICQRGTSLTIQCQVDSQVTMMFWYRQQPGQSLTLIATANQGSEATYESGFVIDKFPISRPNLTFSTLTVSNMSPEDSSIYLCSAGPGENSNQPQHFGDGTRLSIL.

This chain connects TRBV5-1 to TRBJ2-3, with TRBD2 identical over 9 bases. With V trimmed by 4 bases and J by 1 base, 7 bases remained unmatched. The germline V gene encodes CDR1 SGHRS and CDR2 YFSETQ. This CDR3 has 16 residues. The CDR3 loop is CASSAGGGAGTDTQYF. The CDR3 region has the DNA TGCGCCAGCAGCGCAGGCGGGGGGGCGGGCACAGATACGCAGTATTTT.

The chain recombines TRBV19 with TRBJ1-1; unclear D gene. This CDR3 contains 14 residues. CDR1 and CDR2 (germline): LNHDA, SQIVND (reference sequence). The V end was cut by 5 bases, the J end by 1 base, with 11 bases between. Here the CDR3 DNA reads TGTGCCAGTAGTCCAGGACGGGGGAACACTGAAGCTTTCTTT. This codes for CASSPGRGNTEAFF.

The CDR3 DNA is TGTGCCTGGAGTCCCGGAGGGGGACAGGTTGAAGAGCAGTACTTC. This codes for CAWSPGGGQVEEQYF. The chain recombines TRBV30 with TRBJ2-7; 8 bases are shared with TRBD1. The CDR3 length is 15 residues. Germline V gene sequence: CDR1 GTSNPN, CDR2 SVGIG (reference sequence). With V trimmed by 2 bases and J by 7 bases, 13 bases remained unmatched.